This T cell receptor (beta chain) comes out of a study of response to subunit inactivated influenza vaccine. V lost 0 bases, J lost 7 bases, and 5 bases stayed unmatched. Germline loops: CDR1 LGHNA, CDR2 YNFKEQ. This CDR3 contains 16 residues. TCRdb ran MiXCR on the RT-PCR reads and lists one entry per CDR3 protein. The repertoire holds 860,000 or so distinct CDR3 sequences, 21% seen once, with roughly 10% in the top ten. This receptor was identified in a middle-aged man who received an inactivated influenza vaccine. V gene TRBV4-2 combines with J gene TRBJ2-1; 11 bases align to TRBD2. The input for sequencing was PBMCs from blood, taken approximately 5 days after vaccination. Here the CDR3 DNA reads TGTGCCAGCAGCCAAGAGTTGGGACTAGCGGTTAATGAGCAGTTCTTC. It translates to CASSQELGLAVNEQFF.